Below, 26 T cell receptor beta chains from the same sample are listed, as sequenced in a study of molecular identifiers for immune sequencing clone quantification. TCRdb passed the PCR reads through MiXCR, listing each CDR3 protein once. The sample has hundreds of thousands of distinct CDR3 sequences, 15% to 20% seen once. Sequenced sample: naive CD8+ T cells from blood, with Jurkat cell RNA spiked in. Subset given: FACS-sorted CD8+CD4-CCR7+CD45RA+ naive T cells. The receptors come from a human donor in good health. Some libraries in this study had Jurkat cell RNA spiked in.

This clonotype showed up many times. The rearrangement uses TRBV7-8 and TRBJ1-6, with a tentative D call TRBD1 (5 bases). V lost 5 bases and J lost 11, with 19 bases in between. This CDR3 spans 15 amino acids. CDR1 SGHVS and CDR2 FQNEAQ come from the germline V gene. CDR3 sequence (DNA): TGTGCCAGCAGCCAAGGGACGGACTTGACAACACCCCTCCACTTT. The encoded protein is CASSQGTDLTTPLHF.

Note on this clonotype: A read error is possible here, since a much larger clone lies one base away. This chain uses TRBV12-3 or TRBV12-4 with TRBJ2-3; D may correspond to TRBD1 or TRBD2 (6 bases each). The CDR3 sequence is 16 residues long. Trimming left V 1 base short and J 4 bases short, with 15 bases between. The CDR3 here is CASSLGRRGAPDTQYF. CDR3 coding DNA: TGTGCCAGCAGTTTAGGTCGGAGGGGGGCCCCAGATACGCAGTATTTT.

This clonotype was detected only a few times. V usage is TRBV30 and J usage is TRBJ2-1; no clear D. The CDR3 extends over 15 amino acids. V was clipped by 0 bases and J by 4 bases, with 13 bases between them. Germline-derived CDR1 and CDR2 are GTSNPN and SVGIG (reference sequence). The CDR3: CAWSVGGSQYNEQFF. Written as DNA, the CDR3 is TGTGCCTGGAGTGTAGGCGGTTCACAATACAATGAGCAGTTCTTC. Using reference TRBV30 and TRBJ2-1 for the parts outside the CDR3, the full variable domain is SQTIHQWPATLVQPVGSPLSLECTVEGTSNPNLYWYRQAAGRGLQLLFYSVGIGQISSEVPQNLSASRPQDRQFILSSKKLLLSDSGFYLCAWSVGGSQYNEQFFGPGTRLTVL.

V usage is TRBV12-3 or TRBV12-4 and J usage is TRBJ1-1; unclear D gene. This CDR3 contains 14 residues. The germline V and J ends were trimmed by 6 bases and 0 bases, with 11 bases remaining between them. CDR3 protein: CASRTTIMNTEAFF. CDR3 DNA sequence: TGTGCCAGCAGGACGACAATAATGAACACTGAAGCTTTCTTT.

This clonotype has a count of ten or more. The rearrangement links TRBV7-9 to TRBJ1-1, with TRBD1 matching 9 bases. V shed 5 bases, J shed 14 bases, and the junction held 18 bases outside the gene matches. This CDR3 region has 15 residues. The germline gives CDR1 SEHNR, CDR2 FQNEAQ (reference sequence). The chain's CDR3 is CASSPRTGASWDSFF. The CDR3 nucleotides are TGTGCCAGCAGCCCCAGGACAGGGGCCTCTTGGGATTCGTTCTTT.

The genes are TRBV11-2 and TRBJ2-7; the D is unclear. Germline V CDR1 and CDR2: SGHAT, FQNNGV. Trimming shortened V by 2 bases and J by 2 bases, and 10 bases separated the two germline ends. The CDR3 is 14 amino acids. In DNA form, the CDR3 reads TGTGCCAGCAGCTTAACCCACACCACCTACGAGCAGTACTTC. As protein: CASSLTHTTYEQYF.

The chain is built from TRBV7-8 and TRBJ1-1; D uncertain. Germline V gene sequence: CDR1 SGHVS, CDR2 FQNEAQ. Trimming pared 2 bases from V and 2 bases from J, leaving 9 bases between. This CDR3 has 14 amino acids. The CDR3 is CASSLRKQNTEAFF. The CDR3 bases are TGTGCCAGCAGCTTAAGGAAACAAAACACTGAAGCTTTCTTT.

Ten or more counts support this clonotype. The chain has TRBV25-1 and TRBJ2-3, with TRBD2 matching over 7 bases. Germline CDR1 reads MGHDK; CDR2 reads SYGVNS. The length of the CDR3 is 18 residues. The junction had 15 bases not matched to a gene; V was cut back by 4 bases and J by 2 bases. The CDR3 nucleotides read TGTGCCAGCAGTGGGGAGGGGATTTGGCGGGCCGACACAGATACGCAGTATTTT. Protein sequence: CASSGEGIWRADTDTQYF.

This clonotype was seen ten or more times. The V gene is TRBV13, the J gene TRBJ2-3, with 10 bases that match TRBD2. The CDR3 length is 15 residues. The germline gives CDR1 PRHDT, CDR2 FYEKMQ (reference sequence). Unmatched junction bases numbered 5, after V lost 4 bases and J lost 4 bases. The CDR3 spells CASSSLAGDADTQYF. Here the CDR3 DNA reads TGTGCCAGCAGCTCCCTAGCGGGAGATGCAGATACGCAGTATTTT.

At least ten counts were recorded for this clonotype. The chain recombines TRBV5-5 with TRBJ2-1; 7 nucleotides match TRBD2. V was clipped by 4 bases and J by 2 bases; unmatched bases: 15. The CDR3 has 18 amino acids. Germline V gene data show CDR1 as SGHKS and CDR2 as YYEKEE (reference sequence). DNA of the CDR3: TGTGCCAGCAGCCTGGGGCGGGGGTCCGCCGCGACCTACAATGAGCAGTTCTTC. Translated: CASSLGRGSAATYNEQFF.

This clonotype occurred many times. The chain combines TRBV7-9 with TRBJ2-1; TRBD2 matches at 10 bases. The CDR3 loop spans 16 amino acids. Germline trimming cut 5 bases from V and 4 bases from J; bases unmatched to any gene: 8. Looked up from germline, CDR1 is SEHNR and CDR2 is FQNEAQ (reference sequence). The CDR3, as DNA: TGTGCCAGCAGCACAACTAAGCGGGAGGGGTACAATGAGCAGTTCTTC. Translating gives CASSTTKREGYNEQFF. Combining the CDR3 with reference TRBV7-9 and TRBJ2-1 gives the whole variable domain DTGVSQNPRHKITKRGQNVTFRCDPISEHNRLYWYRQTLGQGPEFLTYFQNEAQLEKSRLLSDRFSAERPKGSFSTLEIQRTEQGDSAMYLCASSTTKREGYNEQFFGPGTRLTVL.

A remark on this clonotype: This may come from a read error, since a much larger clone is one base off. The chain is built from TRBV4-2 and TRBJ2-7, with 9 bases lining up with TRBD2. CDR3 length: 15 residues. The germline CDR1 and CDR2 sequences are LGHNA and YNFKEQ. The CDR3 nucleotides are TGTGCCAGCAACCAAGTAAGCGGGGGGCCCTACGAGCAGTACTTC. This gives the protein CASNQVSGGPYEQYF.

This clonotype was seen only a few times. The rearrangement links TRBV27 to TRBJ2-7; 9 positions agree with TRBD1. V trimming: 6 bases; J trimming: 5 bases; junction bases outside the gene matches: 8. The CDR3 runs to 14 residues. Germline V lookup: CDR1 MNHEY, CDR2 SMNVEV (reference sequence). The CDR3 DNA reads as TGTGCCAGCAGCTATGGGACAGGGTTAGACGAGCAGTACTTC. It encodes CASSYGTGLDEQYF.

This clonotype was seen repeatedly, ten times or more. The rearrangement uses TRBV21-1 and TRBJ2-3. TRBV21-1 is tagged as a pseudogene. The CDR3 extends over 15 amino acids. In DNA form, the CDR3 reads TGTGCCAGCAGCAAAGTACGAGCACTCACAGATACGCAGTATTTT. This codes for CASSKVRALTDTQYF.

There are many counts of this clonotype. CDR3 DNA sequence: TGTGCCAGCAGCCCTCGACAGCGAGATAACATTCAGTACTTC. Its protein is CASSPRQRDNIQYF. The chain has TRBV13 and TRBJ2-4, with D perhaps TRBD1 (5 bases). The CDR3 loop spans 14 amino acids. The germline V gene encodes CDR1 PRHDT and CDR2 FYEKMQ (reference sequence). The V and J ends lost 5 bases and 7 bases respectively, with 15 bases between them.

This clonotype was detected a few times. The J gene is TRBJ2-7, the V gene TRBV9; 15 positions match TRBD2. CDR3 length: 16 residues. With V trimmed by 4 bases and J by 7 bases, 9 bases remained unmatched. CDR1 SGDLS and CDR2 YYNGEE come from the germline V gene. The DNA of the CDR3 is TGTGCCAGCAGCACCACGGGACTAGCGGGAGGTCGGGAGCAGTACTTC. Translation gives CASSTTGLAGGREQYF.

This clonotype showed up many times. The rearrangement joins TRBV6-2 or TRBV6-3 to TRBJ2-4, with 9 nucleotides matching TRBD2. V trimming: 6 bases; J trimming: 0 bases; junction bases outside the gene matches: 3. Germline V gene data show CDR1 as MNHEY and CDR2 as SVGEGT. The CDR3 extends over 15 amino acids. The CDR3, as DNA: TGTGCCAGCAGCCTGGGACTAGCAGCCAAAAACATTCAGTACTTC. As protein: CASSLGLAAKNIQYF.

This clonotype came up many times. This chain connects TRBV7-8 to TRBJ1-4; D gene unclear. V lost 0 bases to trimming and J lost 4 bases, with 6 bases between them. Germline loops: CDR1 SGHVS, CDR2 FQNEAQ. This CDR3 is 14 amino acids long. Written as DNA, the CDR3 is TGTGCCAGCAGCTTAGCTCAGTATAATGAAAAACTGTTTTTT. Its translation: CASSLAQYNEKLFF.

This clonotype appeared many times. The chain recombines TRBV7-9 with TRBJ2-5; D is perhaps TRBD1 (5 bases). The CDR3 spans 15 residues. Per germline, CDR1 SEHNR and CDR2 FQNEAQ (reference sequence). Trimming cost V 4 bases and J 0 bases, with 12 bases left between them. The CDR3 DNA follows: TGTGCCAGCAGCTCGTGGCGACAGAACCAAGAGACCCAGTACTTC. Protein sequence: CASSSWRQNQETQYF.

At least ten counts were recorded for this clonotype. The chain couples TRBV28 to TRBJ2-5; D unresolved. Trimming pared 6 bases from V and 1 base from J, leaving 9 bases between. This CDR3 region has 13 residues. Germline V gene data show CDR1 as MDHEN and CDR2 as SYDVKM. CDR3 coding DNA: TGTGCCAGCAGATCATTCCCCCAAGAGACCCAGTACTTC. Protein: CASRSFPQETQYF.

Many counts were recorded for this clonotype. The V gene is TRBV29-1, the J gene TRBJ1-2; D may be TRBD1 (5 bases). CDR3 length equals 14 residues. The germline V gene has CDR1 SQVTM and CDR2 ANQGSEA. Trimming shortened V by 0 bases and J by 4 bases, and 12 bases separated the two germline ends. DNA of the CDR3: TGCAGCGTTGAAGAAGGTCAGGGCATCTATGGCTACACCTTC. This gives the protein CSVEEGQGIYGYTF.

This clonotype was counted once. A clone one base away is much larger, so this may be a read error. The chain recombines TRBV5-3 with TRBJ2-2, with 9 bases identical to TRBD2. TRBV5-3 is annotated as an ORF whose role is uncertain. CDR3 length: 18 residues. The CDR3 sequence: CASSFGSAGGLGTGELFF. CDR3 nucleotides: TGTGCCAGCAGCTTTGGGTCAGCGGGGGGATTGGGGACCGGGGAGCTGTTTTTT.

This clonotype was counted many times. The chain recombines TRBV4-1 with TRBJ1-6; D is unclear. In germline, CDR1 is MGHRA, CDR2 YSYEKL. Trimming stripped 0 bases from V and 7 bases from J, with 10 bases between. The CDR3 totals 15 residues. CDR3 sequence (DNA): TGCGCCAGCAGCCAAGAAGAGCGCCGGAATTCACCCCTCCACTTT. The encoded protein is CASSQEERRNSPLHF.

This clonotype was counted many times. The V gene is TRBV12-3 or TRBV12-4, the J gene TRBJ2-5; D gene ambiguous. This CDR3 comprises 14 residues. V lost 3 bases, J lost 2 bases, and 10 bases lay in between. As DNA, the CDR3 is TGTGCCAGCAGTTTTGGTACTCCACAAGAGACCCAGTACTTC. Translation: CASSFGTPQETQYF.

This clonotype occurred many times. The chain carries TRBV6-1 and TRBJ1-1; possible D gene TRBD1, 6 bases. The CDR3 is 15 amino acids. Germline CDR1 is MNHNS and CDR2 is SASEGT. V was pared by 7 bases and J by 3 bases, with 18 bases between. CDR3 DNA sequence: TGTGCCAGCAAGACGGAGGGGGGATGGCACACTGAAGCTTTCTTT. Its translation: CASKTEGGWHTEAFF.

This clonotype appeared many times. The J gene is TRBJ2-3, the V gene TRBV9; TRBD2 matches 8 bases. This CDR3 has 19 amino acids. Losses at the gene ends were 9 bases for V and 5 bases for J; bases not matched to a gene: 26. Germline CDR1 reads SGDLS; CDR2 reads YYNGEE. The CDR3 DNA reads TGTGCCACCCACCTACGGGGAGCCCCGTCGGGAGGGCCCAAAGATACGCAGTATTTT. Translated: CATHLRGAPSGGPKDTQYF.